The present entry profiles one T cell receptor (beta chain) with its context. Its matching antigen is unknown. Germline CDR1 DFQATT, CDR2 SNEGSKA (reference sequence). Trimming cost V 3 bases and J 5 bases, with 4 bases left between them. The CDR3 length is 10 residues. Reverse transcription of all isolated RNA meant that expressed TCRB transcripts were sequenced. The repertoire was sequenced with immunoSEQ multiplex PCR; TCRdb's copy has only in-frame clones and lacks some. Among approximately 240,000 clones listed, 16% were seen once. These data are taken from a study of beta chain features in type 1 diabetes. Findings and caveats of the study: Moderate yet significant TCRB CDR3 shortening was seen in Type 1 diabetes patients in all four CD4+ subsets.

This sequence joins TRBV20-1 and TRBJ1-2, with D unclear. The receptor was isolated from a man younger than 40 with type 1 diabetes. The sequenced material came from naive CD4+ T cells from blood. The CDR3: CSAREYGYTF. The CDR3 region has the DNA TGCAGTGCTAGGGAGTATGGCTACACCTTC.